This TCR beta chain emerged from a study of regulatory T cells in long-lasting Graves disease. Time point here: persistent/refractory GD, antithyroid drugs over 5 years with positive TRAb. Extracted PBMC RNA gave rise to the TCR library. CDR3-region Arm-PCR and iRepertoire HTBI primers produced the TCR beta libraries. Per the authors' pipeline: Overall, samples carried more than 55 TRBV and some 15 TRBJ segments. MiXCR, applied by TCRdb to the multiplex PCR reads, yields one record per CDR3 protein. The V and J calls here are based on TCRdb, not the publication. The sample lists approximately 400,000 distinct CDR3 sequences, about 23% seen once, with around a quarter in the top ten. Study findings and constraints: Peripheral blood alone, not thyroid tissue, underwent study. Whereas new patients shared about a thousand public clonotypes, persistent patients shared more, at a few thousand. Among samples with persistent disease, TRBV28, TRBJ1-2 and TRBJ2-5 were favored.

For this clonotype: Its target is not known.

CDR1 is MNHEY and CDR2 is SMNVEV in the germline V gene (reference sequence). The CDR3 runs 15 residues. V was shortened by 2 bases and J by 5 bases, with 12 bases between the two germline ends. This chain links TRBV27 with TRBJ2-2; the D gene is possibly TRBD2 (6 bases). This clonotype originated in a woman between 40 and 55 years old with Graves disease. Sequencing was performed on peripheral blood mononuclear cells (PBMCs), taken when the disease was refractory, from a patient treated with antithyroid drugs. The CDR3: CASSLPTGGTGELFF. The CDR3 region has the DNA TGTGCCAGCAGTTTACCCACAGGAGGGACCGGGGAGCTGTTTTTT.